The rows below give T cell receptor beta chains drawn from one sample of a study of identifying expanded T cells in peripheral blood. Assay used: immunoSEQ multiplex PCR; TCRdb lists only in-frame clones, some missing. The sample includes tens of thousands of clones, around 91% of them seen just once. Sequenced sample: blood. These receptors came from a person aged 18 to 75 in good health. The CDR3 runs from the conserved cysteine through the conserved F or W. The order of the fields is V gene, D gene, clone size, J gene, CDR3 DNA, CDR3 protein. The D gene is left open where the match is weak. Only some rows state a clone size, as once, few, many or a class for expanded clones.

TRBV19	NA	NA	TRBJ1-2	TGTGCCAGTACTGACGGGACTGGACCTAACTATGGCTACACCTTC	CASTDGTGPNYGYTF
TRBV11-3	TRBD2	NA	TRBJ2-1	TGTGCCAGCAGCTTAGGACTAGCAAATGAGCAGTTCTTC	CASSLGLANEQFF
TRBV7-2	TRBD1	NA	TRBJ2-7	TGTGCCAGCAGCTTAGTCCTCCAGGGGGCGAACTCCTACGAGCAGTACTTC	CASSLVLQGANSYEQYF
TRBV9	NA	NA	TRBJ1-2	TGTGCCAGCAGCGTAGATCTCGGAAACTATGGCTACACCTTC	CASSVDLGNYGYTF
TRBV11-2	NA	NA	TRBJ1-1	TGTGCCAGCAGCTCAGACAACACTGAAGCTTTCTTT	CASSSDNTEAFF
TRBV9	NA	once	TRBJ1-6	TGTGCCAGCAGCGTAGATCCTTTCAGGAATTCACCCCTCCACTTT	CASSVDPFRNSPLHF
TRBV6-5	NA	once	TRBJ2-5	TGTGCCAGCAGTTACGGGGTGGGCTCTGAAGAGACCCAGTACTTC	CASSYGVGSEETQYF
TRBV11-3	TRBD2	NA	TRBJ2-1	TGTGCCAGCAGTCGGGAGGGGTCCTACAATGAGCAGTTCTTC	CASSREGSYNEQFF
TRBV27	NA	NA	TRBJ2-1	TGTGCCAGCAGGGCCAGTGGGGGCTCCTACAATGAGCAGTTCTTC	CASRASGGSYNEQFF
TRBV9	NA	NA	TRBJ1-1	TGTGCCAGCAGCGTAATCCCGAACACTGAAGCTTTCTTT	CASSVIPNTEAFF
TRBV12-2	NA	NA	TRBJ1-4	TGTGCAAGTCGCTTAGAAGGGACAGGGGTTGAAAAACTGTTTTTT	CASRLEGTGVEKLFF
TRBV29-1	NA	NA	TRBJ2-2	TGCAGCGTTGGGATAGGAGCGACCTACACCGGGGAGCTGTTTTTT	CSVGIGATYTGELFF
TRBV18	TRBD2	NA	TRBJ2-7	TGTGCCAGCTCACCGGGACTAGCGGGCTACGAGCAGTACTTC	CASSPGLAGYEQYF
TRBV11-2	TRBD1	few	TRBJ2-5	TGTGCCAGCAGCCGATTGGGAACAGGGGTAGTACTAGAGACCCAGTACTTC	CASSRLGTGVVLETQYF
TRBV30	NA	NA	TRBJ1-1	TGTGCCTTCCCCAGGGGCACTGAAGCTTTCTTT	CAFPRGTEAFF